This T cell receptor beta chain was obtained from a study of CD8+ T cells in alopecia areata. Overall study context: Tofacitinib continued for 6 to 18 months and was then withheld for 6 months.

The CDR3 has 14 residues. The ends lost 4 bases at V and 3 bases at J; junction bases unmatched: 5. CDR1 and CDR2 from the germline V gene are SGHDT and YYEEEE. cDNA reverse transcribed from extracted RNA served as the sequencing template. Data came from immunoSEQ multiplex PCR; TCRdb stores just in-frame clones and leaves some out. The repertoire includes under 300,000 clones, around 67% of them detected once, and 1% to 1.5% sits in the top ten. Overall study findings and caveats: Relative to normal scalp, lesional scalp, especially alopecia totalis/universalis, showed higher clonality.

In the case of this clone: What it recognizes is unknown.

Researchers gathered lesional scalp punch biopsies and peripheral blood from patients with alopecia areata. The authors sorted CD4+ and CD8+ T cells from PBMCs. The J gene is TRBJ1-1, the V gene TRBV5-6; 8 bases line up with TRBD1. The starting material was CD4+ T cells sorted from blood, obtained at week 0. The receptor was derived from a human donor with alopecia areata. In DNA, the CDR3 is TGTGCCAGCAGCGAACAGGGGGTTTACACTGAAGCTTTCTTT. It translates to CASSEQGVYTEAFF.